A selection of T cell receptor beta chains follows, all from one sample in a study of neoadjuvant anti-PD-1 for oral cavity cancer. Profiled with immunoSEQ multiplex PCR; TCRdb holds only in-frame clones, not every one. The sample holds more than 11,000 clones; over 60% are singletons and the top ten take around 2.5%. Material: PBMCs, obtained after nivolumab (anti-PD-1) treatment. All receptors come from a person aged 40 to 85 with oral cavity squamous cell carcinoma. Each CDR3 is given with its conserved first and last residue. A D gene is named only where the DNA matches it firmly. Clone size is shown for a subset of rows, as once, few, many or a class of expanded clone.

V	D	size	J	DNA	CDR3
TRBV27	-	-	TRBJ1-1	TGTGCCAGCAGTTTACTCCATAACACTGAAGCTTTCTTT	CASSLLHNTEAFF
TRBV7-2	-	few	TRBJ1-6	TGTGCCAGCAGCTTAGATACAGCGATAAATTCACCCCTCCACTTT	CASSLDTAINSPLHF
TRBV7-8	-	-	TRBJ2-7	TGTGCCAGCAGCTTCTCGGTCCGGGCGTACGAGCAGTACTTC	CASSFSVRAYEQYF
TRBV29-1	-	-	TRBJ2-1	TGCAGCGTTGAAGGTGGTGCAGGAGTAGCCTACTACAATGAGCAGTTCTTC	CSVEGGAGVAYYNEQFF
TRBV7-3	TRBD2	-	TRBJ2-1	TGTGCCAGCAGCTTACTAGCGGGACTTGCAGATGAGCAGTTCTTC	CASSLLAGLADEQFF
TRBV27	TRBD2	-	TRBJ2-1	TGTGCCAGCAGGGCACTAGCGGGAATGGTCTCCTACAATGAGCAGTTCTTC	CASRALAGMVSYNEQFF
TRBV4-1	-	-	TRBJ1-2	TGCGCCAGCAGCCAAAGGGGGGTCGGGGATGGCTACACCTTC	CASSQRGVGDGYTF
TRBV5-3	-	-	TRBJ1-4	TGTGCCAGAAGCTTGTGCAGGGAGCTGTATGAAAAACTGTTTTTT	CARSLCRELYEKLFF
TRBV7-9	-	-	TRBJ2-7	TGTGCCAGCAGCTTAGCCGGGGGTTACGAGCAGTACTTC	CASSLAGGYEQYF
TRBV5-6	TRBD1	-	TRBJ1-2	TGTGCCAGCAGCTTGACCGGGACAGGGAGTGGCTACACCTTC	CASSLTGTGSGYTF
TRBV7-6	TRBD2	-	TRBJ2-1	TGTGCCAGCAGCTTAGCCGCCGGGACTAGCAATGAGCAGTTCTTC	CASSLAAGTSNEQFF
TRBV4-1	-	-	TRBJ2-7	TGCGCCAGCAGCCAAGTAGGCAGGCGCCGCGAGCAGTACTTC	CASSQVGRRREQYF
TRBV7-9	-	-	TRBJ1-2	TGTGCCAGCAGTAAAGACCCAGGAGATGGCTACACCTTC	CASSKDPGDGYTF
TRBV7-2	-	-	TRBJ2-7	TGTGCCAGCAGCTTAGGTAGGTCAGCCTACGAGCAGTACTTC	CASSLGRSAYEQYF
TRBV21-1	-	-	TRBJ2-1	TGTGCCAGCAGCAAAGCCTACAGGGGGGACCACTTCCCTCCTAGCTCCTACAATGAGCAGTTCTTC	CASSKAYRGDHFPPSSYNEQFF